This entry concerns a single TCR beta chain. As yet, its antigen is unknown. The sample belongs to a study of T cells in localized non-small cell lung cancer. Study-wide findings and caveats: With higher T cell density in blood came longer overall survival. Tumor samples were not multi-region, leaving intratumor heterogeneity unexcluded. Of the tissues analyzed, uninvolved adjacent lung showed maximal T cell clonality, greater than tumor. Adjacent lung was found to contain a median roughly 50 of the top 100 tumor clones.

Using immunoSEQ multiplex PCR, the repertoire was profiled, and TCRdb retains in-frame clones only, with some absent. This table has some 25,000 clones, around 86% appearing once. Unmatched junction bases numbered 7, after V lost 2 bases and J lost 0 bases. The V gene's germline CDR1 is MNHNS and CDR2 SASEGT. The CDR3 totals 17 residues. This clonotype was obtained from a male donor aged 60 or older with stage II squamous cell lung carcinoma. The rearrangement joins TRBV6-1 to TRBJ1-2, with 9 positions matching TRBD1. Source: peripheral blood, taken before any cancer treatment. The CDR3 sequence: CASSESQTGGPNYGYTF. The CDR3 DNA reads TGTGCCAGCAGTGAAAGCCAAACAGGGGGCCCTAACTATGGCTACACCTTC.